This TCR beta chain was recorded in a study of CD8 T cells in ankylosing spondylitis. Overall study findings and caveats: Relatively rare in peripheral blood, disease-linked clones were also CD8+. Ankylosing spondylitis blood appeared to carry a characteristic TCR beta motif of roughly 8 highly homologous variants.

Quantitative 5'-RACE with molecular barcodes produced the TCR beta libraries. TCRdb reprocessed the 5' RACE reads with MiXCR, giving one entry per CDR3 protein. Among 700,000 or so distinct CDR3 sequences listed, under 20% were seen once. About this clonotype: The antigen is unknown.

CDR1 is MDHEN, CDR2 SYDVKM, per germline. This CDR3 is built from 15 residues. V was cut by 4 bases and J by 1 base, with 14 bases left in between. This chain joins TRBV28 and TRBJ2-7, with D possibly being TRBD1 (5 bases). Sequencing used blood, either unsorted or a sorted T cell fraction (not recorded which). The sequence came from a male donor with ankylosing spondylitis. In nucleotides, the CDR3 is TGTGCCAGCAGTTCCCCCAGGACACCTTCCTACGAGCAGTACTTC. Its translation is CASSSPRTPSYEQYF. Full variable domain (rest looked up from reference TRBV28 and TRBJ2-7): DVKVTQSSRYLVKRTGEKVFLECVQDMDHENMFWYRQDPGLGLRLIYFSYDVKMKEKGDIPEGYSVSREKKERFSLILESASTNQTSMYLCASSSPRTPSYEQYFGPGTRLTVT.